This passage covers 28 T cell receptor beta chains from one sample sequenced in a study of blood T cell repertoires in COVID-19. Clones were read by immunoSEQ multiplex PCR, and TCRdb kept only the in-frame ones, dropping some. The sample has about 160,000 clones; over 80% are singletons. The sequencing input was peripheral blood. These receptors originate from an older woman with acute or convalescent COVID-19.

The chain carries TRBV19 and TRBJ2-7; 7 bases are shared with TRBD1. The CDR3 contains 13 residues. V shed 7 bases, J shed 0 bases, and the junction held 3 bases outside the gene matches. Germline V gene lookup returns CDR1 LNHDA and CDR2 SQIVND (reference sequence). The CDR3 DNA is TGTGCCAGTACAGGACAGGCCTCCTACGAGCAGTACTTC. Its protein is CASTGQASYEQYF. Full variable domain (remainder filled in from reference TRBV19 and TRBJ2-7): DGGITQSPKYLFRKEGQNVTLSCEQNLNHDAMYWYRQDPGQGLRLIYYSQIVNDFQKGDIAEGYSVSREKKESFPLTVTSAQKNPTAFYLCASTGQASYEQYFGPGTRLTVT.

This clone was counted between two and nine times. The chain uses TRBV5-6 and TRBJ2-2; the D is unclear. V gave up 2 bases and J gave up 8 bases, with 4 bases separating them. Germline CDR1 reads SGHDT; CDR2 reads YYEEEE. The CDR3 length is 11 residues. The CDR3 DNA follows: TGTGCCAGCAGCTTACTGGGGGAGCTGTTTTTT. It codes for CASSLLGELFF.

The chain employs TRBV11-2 and TRBJ1-6, with 7 bases identical to TRBD1. V lost 5 bases and J lost 7; bases outside the gene matches: 5. CDR3 length equals 14 residues. Germline V lookup: CDR1 SGHAT, CDR2 FQNNGV. The CDR3 DNA reads as TGTGCCAGCAGCCCAAGAGGGGGCAATTCACCCCTCCACTTT. Residues: CASSPRGGNSPLHF.

This clone showed up just once. This rearrangement joins TRBV14 to TRBJ2-7; D remains ambiguous. This CDR3 spans 11 amino acids. Trimming stripped 1 base from V and 5 bases from J, with 3 bases between. Germline loops: CDR1 SGHDN, CDR2 FVKESK. CDR3 loop: CASSQVNEQYF. The DNA of the CDR3 is TGTGCCAGCAGCCAAGTAAACGAGCAGTACTTC. Complete variable domain (other parts from reference TRBV14 and TRBJ2-7): EAGVTQFPSHSVIEKGQTVTLRCDPISGHDNLYWYRRVMGKEIKFLLHFVKESKQDESGMPNNRFLAERTGGTYSTLKVQPAELEDSGVYFCASSQVNEQYFGPGTRLTVT.

A few counts support this clone. The rearrangement links TRBV9 to TRBJ2-1; 7 nucleotides align to TRBD2. Germline V CDR1 and CDR2: SGDLS, YYNGEE. The CDR3 is made up of 20 amino acids. Germline trimming cut 0 bases from V and 5 bases from J; bases unmatched to any gene: 20. CDR3 amino acids: CASSVEGLGLNKGVNNEQFF. CDR3 coding DNA: TGTGCCAGCAGCGTAGAGGGGCTGGGACTAAATAAAGGGGTCAACAATGAGCAGTTCTTC.

The V and J genes are TRBV19 and TRBJ1-1; D is undetermined. Germline lookup yields CDR1 LNHDA and CDR2 SQIVND (reference sequence). Trimming shortened V by 4 bases and J by 7 bases, and 13 bases separated the two germline ends. The CDR3 covers 13 residues. CDR3 in DNA: TGTGCCAGTAGTAAGACACTGCAGTATGAAGCTTTCTTT. It specifies CASSKTLQYEAFF. The entire variable domain, with the rest obtained from reference TRBV19 and TRBJ1-1, is as follows: DGGITQSPKYLFRKEGQNVTLSCEQNLNHDAMYWYRQDPGQGLRLIYYSQIVNDFQKGDIAEGYSVSREKKESFPLTVTSAQKNPTAFYLCASSKTLQYEAFFGQGTRLTVV.

The rearrangement uses TRBV4-1 and TRBJ1-5; D might be TRBD1 (5 bases). Trimming shortened V by 0 bases and J by 0 bases, and 12 bases separated the two germline ends. The CDR3 has 17 amino acids. CDR1 and CDR2 from the germline V gene are MGHRA and YSYEKL. CDR3 DNA sequence: TGCGCCAGCAGCCAAGATTGGGGCAGTTCTAGCAATCAGCCCCAGCATTTT. Translating gives CASSQDWGSSSNQPQHF.

V and J are TRBV19 and TRBJ2-7, with 9 bases fitting TRBD1. V shed 4 bases, J shed 3 bases, and the junction held 10 bases outside the gene matches. CDR1 is LNHDA, CDR2 SQIVND, per germline (reference sequence). The CDR3 totals 16 residues. The CDR3 reads CASSTTGQGLNYEQYF. The CDR3 coding sequence is TGTGCCAGTAGTACCACCGGACAGGGGCTCAACTACGAGCAGTACTTC.

This rearrangement joins TRBV18 to TRBJ1-2; TRBD1 aligns across 8 bases. Germline V gives CDR1 KGHSH, CDR2 LQKENI. The CDR3 loop spans 15 amino acids. With 2 bases clipped from V and 5 bases from J, the junction kept 7 bases outside the gene matches. CDR3 sequence reads: CASSPSATGDYGYTF. CDR3 sequence (DNA): TGTGCCAGCTCACCATCTGCGACAGGGGATTATGGCTACACCTTC.

This clone was counted a single time. V and J are TRBV18 and TRBJ1-2; TRBD1 aligns across 8 bases. This CDR3 has 15 residues. The V segment lost 2 bases and the J segment 4 bases; nucleotides outside the gene matches: 6. Per the germline V gene, CDR1 is KGHSH and CDR2 is LQKENI. Here the CDR3 DNA reads TGTGCCAGCTCACCAGATGTACAGGGGGTCTATGGCTACACCTTC. Its translation is CASSPDVQGVYGYTF.

The chain recombines TRBV5-1 with TRBJ2-1; 11 bases align to TRBD1. The germline CDR1 and CDR2 sequences are SGHRS and YFSETQ. This CDR3 has 17 amino acids. Trimming removed 8 bases from V and 7 bases from J; junction bases left unmatched: 17. The DNA for the CDR3 is TGCGCCAGTACTCTTGAAGGCTACCGGGACAGGGGGAATGAGCAGTTCTTC. Amino acid sequence: CASTLEGYRDRGNEQFF.

The CDR3 here is CASWAGPLYEQYF. The CDR3 nucleotides are TGTGCCAGCTGGGCGGGGCCCCTCTACGAGCAGTACTTC. The chain couples TRBV6-5 to TRBJ2-7, with D possibly TRBD2 on 6 matching bases. This CDR3 spans 13 amino acids. V dropped 8 bases and J dropped 3 bases, with 14 bases sitting between them. Germline lookup yields CDR1 MNHEY and CDR2 SVGAGI.

The chain carries TRBV7-3 and TRBJ2-5; TRBD2 aligns across 7 bases. This CDR3 is built from 15 residues. Germline V gives CDR1 SGHTA, CDR2 FQGTGA. V trimming: 0 bases; J trimming: 4 bases; junction bases outside the gene matches: 5. The CDR3 region has the DNA TGTGCCAGCAGCTTAACAGGGCAGCGGGGAGAGACCCAGTACTTC. This sequence encodes CASSLTGQRGETQYF.

The chain employs TRBV7-3 and TRBJ2-1; 7 nucleotides align to TRBD1. This CDR3 is built from 15 residues. Per germline, CDR1 SGHTA and CDR2 FQGTGA. Trimming took 1 base from V and 6 from J; bases not matched to a gene: 6. Here the CDR3 DNA reads TGTGCCAGCAGCTTAATAGGGGGCGCCCTCAATGAGCAGTTCTTC. Translating gives CASSLIGGALNEQFF.

The chain carries TRBV11-1 and TRBJ2-1; 12 positions match TRBD2. V lost 5 bases, J lost 5 bases, and 4 bases stayed unmatched. The V gene's germline CDR1 is SGHAT and CDR2 FQDESV (reference sequence). CDR3 length: 15 amino acids. The CDR3 reads CASSRRLAGDNEQFF. As DNA, the CDR3 is TGTGCCAGCAGCCGACGACTAGCGGGAGACAATGAGCAGTTCTTC.

This clone was detected once. The V call is TRBV6-2 or TRBV6-3, the J call TRBJ2-7, with TRBD1 identical over 9 bases. V was clipped by 4 bases and J by 7 bases; unmatched bases: 11. The CDR3 totals 15 residues. The germline gives CDR1 MNHEY, CDR2 SVGEGT. CDR3 loop: CASSSKGQGNGEQYF. CDR3 bases: TGTGCCAGCAGTTCGAAGGGACAGGGAAACGGGGAGCAGTACTTC.

The V call is TRBV7-2, the J call TRBJ1-4; 9 bases are a match to TRBD1. Germline CDR1 is SGHTA and CDR2 is FQGNSA. With 1 base clipped from V and 3 bases from J, the junction kept 6 bases outside the gene matches. CDR3 length: 17 amino acids. DNA of the CDR3: TGTGCCAGCAGCTTAGTCTACAGGGGGCAGCCTAATGAAAAACTGTTTTTT. Its translation: CASSLVYRGQPNEKLFF.

V is TRBV11-3 and J is TRBJ2-5; the match to TRBD2 covers 10 bases. This CDR3 is built from 15 residues. The J segment lost 2 bases and the V segment lost 2 bases, leaving 2 bases of the junction unmatched. CDR1 and CDR2 (germline): SGHNT, YENEEA. The CDR3 bases are TGTGCCAGCAGCTTACGAGCGGGGGGGCAAGAGACCCAGTACTTC. Its protein product is CASSLRAGGQETQYF.

The gene calls are TRBV11-3 and TRBJ2-7; D perhaps matches TRBD1 (6 bases). The germline V gene encodes CDR1 SGHNT and CDR2 YENEEA. The CDR3 covers 14 residues. Trimming removed 2 bases from V and 0 bases from J, with 8 bases in between. CDR3 amino acids: CASSLRDNSYEQYF. The CDR3, as DNA: TGTGCCAGCAGCTTACGGGACAACTCCTACGAGCAGTACTTC.

The rearrangement joins TRBV5-4 to TRBJ1-1; tentatively, D is TRBD1 (5 bases). The germline CDR1 and CDR2 sequences are SGHNT and YYREEE (reference sequence). V shed 6 bases and J shed 4 bases, with 19 bases lying between them. The CDR3 extends over 15 amino acids. The DNA for the CDR3 is TGTGCCAGCAAGTCCGGCCTTCAAACAGGCACTGAAGCTTTCTTT. It yields the protein CASKSGLQTGTEAFF.

The chain couples TRBV4-3 to TRBJ1-2; weak D call: TRBD1 (5 bases). Per germline, CDR1 LGHNA and CDR2 YSLEER. The CDR3 extends over 15 amino acids. Trimming stripped 0 bases from V and 6 bases from J, with 14 bases between. CDR3 DNA: TGCGCCAGCAGCCAAGATGCCAGGGCCCTTAATGGCTACACCTTC. Its translation is CASSQDARALNGYTF.

J is TRBJ1-5 and V is TRBV5-5; D unclear. V lost 1 base, J lost 3 bases, and 8 bases lay in between. The CDR3 is made up of 14 amino acids. Germline lookup yields CDR1 SGHKS and CDR2 YYEKEE (reference sequence). The CDR3 DNA reads TGTGCCAGCAGCTTGCCCGGAGACAATCAGCCCCAGCATTTT. Amino acids: CASSLPGDNQPQHF.

J is TRBJ2-7 and V is TRBV5-1, with 7 bases identical to TRBD1. The germline V gene has CDR1 SGHRS and CDR2 YFSETQ. The ends lost 4 bases at V and 2 bases at J; junction bases unmatched: 3. This CDR3 region has 13 residues. The CDR3 DNA reads as TGCGCCAGCAGCACGGGACAGCCCTACGAGCAGTACTTC. Protein: CASSTGQPYEQYF. Combining the CDR3 with reference TRBV5-1 and TRBJ2-7 gives the whole variable domain KAGVTQTPRYLIKTRGQQVTLSCSPISGHRSVSWYQQTPGQGLQFLFEYFSETQRNKGNFPGRFSGRQFSNSRSEMNVSTLELGDSALYLCASSTGQPYEQYFGPGTRLTVT.

V is TRBV27 and J is TRBJ1-2; no firm D call. This CDR3 is 13 amino acids long. V lost 2 bases, J lost 0 bases, and 4 bases lay in between. Germline V gives CDR1 MNHEY, CDR2 SMNVEV (reference sequence). CDR3 region: CASSLQANYGYTF. The CDR3 DNA is TGTGCCAGCAGTTTACAGGCTAACTATGGCTACACCTTC.

Only one count was recorded for this clone. The chain couples TRBV7-2 to TRBJ2-2; the match to TRBD1 covers 9 bases. CDR1 and CDR2 (germline): SGHTA, FQGNSA. The V segment lost 2 bases and the J segment 5 bases; nucleotides outside the gene matches: 6. The CDR3 sequence is 16 residues long. This chain's CDR3 is CASSLRTGATTGELFF. The DNA of the CDR3 is TGTGCCAGCAGCTTAAGGACAGGGGCGACAACCGGGGAGCTGTTTTTT.

In this sample, this clone turned up a few times. V and J are TRBV9 and TRBJ2-7, with D perhaps TRBD1 (6 bases). CDR1 and CDR2 from the germline V gene are SGDLS and YYNGEE. The CDR3 length is 14 residues. Trimming pared 4 bases from V and 3 bases from J, leaving 14 bases between. This chain's CDR3 is CASSPSTGYYEQYF. Here the CDR3 DNA reads TGTGCCAGCAGCCCTTCCACAGGGTACTACGAGCAGTACTTC.

The chain recombines TRBV24-1 with TRBJ2-1, with 11 positions matching TRBD2. Losses at the gene ends were 3 bases for V and 9 bases for J; bases not matched to a gene: 12. Germline loops: CDR1 KGHDR, CDR2 SFDVKD. CDR3 length: 17 residues. The CDR3 sequence is CATSDDGLAGGGGEQFF. The CDR3 coding sequence is TGTGCCACCAGTGATGACGGGTTAGCGGGGGGGGGAGGTGAGCAGTTCTTC.

The chain has TRBV5-4 and TRBJ1-1; no definite D call. Germline assignment: CDR1 SGHNT and CDR2 YYREEE (reference sequence). The CDR3 sequence is 13 residues long. V lost 5 bases and J 0 bases, leaving 8 bases between the germline ends. Here the CDR3 reads CASRTYMNTEAFF. The DNA of the CDR3 is TGTGCCAGCAGGACTTATATGAACACTGAAGCTTTCTTT.